The source of this TCR beta chain is a study of blood T cell repertoires in COVID-19 (dated by TCRdb to 2018 to 2020). Study-wide context: Samples from collaborators originated in the United States, Italy and Spain and spanned both the acute and convalescent phases of COVID-19. The sample metadata nearly always contained a de-identified subject ID, COVID-19 status, age in years and sex. Deeply sampled blood TCRbeta repertoires from subjects exposed to, actively infected with, or recovered from COVID-19 were included in the dataset. The prospective study material was composed of cDNA or gDNA derived from T cells, B-cell-depleted T cells, or PBMCs. Where available, HLA class I and class II types were obtained from metadata supplied by the sample provider rather than from assay-based typing. The repertoires were released in a freely available public database meant as a resource for research on the immune response to SARS-CoV-2. Samples came from the ongoing ImmuneRACE study (first 160 participants) plus 1,254 subjects from 6 global collaborators.

Collaborating institutions collected whole blood in K2EDTA tubes following their own protocols. Collaborator samples were shipped for TCRbeta analysis as frozen whole blood, isolated PBMCs, or DNA extracted from either sample type. Trimming takes 2 bases off V and 4 bases off J; junction bases not matched to a gene: 2. The CDR3, cysteine through phenylalanine, is 16 amino acids long. Only the CDR3 DNA stays, 48 bases, in frame from base 1. CDR1 and CDR2 were assigned from the germline V gene (reference sequence) as MNHEY and SMNVEV. Overall study outcomes, separate from this receptor: Clinical and demographic metadata were provided uncurated, with the amount varying by source and participant.

As to this clone: Its antigen target is currently unknown. Per-base quality was not reported, and no clone a single base away is much larger than it.

TCRbeta CDR3 regions were amplified from genomic DNA by means of the immunoSEQ Assay, a bias-controlled multiplex PCR. In the source study's methods: Nucleated cell counts per sample were estimated from amplification of reference gene primers within the assay. To quantify the absolute abundance of each unique TCRbeta CDR3 rearrangement, sequence reads were collapsed and filtered. For each sample, productive Simpson clonality was calculated by taking the square root of Simpson's diversity index across productive rearrangements. Held by TCRdb, this immuneACCESS table contains in-frame sequences only and omits some clones. Under half of the omission traces to an unresolved V gene where checked; the cause of the rest is unknown. V, J and clone size are taken as reported in that table, and D and trimming were inferred from the DNA itself. The sample includes about 49,000 clones, with roughly nine tenths observed a single time. About 5% of the sample goes to the ten largest clones.

This sequence originates from a man aged 35-49 years with active COVID-19. The chain joins TRBV27 to TRBJ2-2; 12 bases in between match TRBD2. The sample consisted of peripheral blood. The CDR3 is CASSLLAGGGTGELFF. The nucleotide sequence reads as follows: TGTGCCAGCAGTTTACTAGCGGGAGGGGGCACCGGGGAGCTGTTTTTT.